These 25 T cell receptor beta chains share one sample of origin, sequenced in a study of neurological immune-mediated disorders. In TCRdb, the 5' RACE reads were re-called with MiXCR into one record per CDR3 protein. The data contain 85,000 to 100,000 distinct CDR3 sequences, 3% to 4% of them seen just once; the ten biggest clones take up 5.5% to 6.5%. The sequencing input was PBMCs. The receptors come from a woman in her late teens or twenties with multiple sclerosis.

This clonotype was seen at least ten times. The V and J genes are TRBV6-5 and TRBJ2-1, with no clear D. The CDR3 has 10 residues. Germline V lookup: CDR1 MNHEY, CDR2 SVGAGI. Trimming took 8 bases from V and 9 from J, leaving 8 bases between them. As DNA, the CDR3 is TGTGCCAGCGGGGTGCCTGAGCAGTTCTTC. Its protein product is CASGVPEQFF.

This clonotype appeared many times. The rearrangement links TRBV5-1 to TRBJ2-1; 9 bases are shared with TRBD1. The CDR3 totals 16 residues. The V gene's germline CDR1 is SGHRS and CDR2 YFSETQ. V trimming: 2 bases; J trimming: 8 bases; junction bases outside the gene matches: 11. The CDR3 loop reads CASSFGDRASFHEQFF. The CDR3 nucleotides read TGCGCCAGCAGCTTTGGGGACAGGGCCTCCTTCCATGAGCAGTTCTTC. The full variable domain, completed using reference TRBV5-1 and TRBJ2-1, is KAGVTQTPRYLIKTRGQQVTLSCSPISGHRSVSWYQQTPGQGLQFLFEYFSETQRNKGNFPGRFSGRQFSNSRSEMNVSTLELGDSALYLCASSFGDRASFHEQFFGPGTRLTVL.

This clonotype was seen ten or more times. The J gene is TRBJ2-1, the V gene TRBV20-1; D unclear. The CDR3 sequence is 12 residues long. The V gene's germline CDR1 is DFQATT and CDR2 SNEGSKA (reference sequence). Trimming took 6 bases from V and 0 from J, leaving 6 bases between them. In DNA form, the CDR3 reads TGCAGTGCGCCGAGCTCCTACAATGAGCAGTTCTTC. It translates to CSAPSSYNEQFF.

This clonotype came up many times. This rearrangement joins TRBV5-1 to TRBJ1-3; no reliable D call. V dropped 3 bases and J dropped 2 bases, with 6 bases sitting between them. The CDR3 is made up of 13 amino acids. Germline V gene data show CDR1 as SGHRS and CDR2 as YFSETQ. The CDR3 DNA sequence: TGCGCCAGCAGCTGGGAGACTGGAAACACCATATATTTT. It codes for CASSWETGNTIYF.

This clonotype appeared many times. V is TRBV7-8 and J is TRBJ2-3; no clear D gene. Between the trimmed V and J ends, which lost 5 bases and 4 bases, there was a span of 7 bases. Looked up from germline, CDR1 is SGHVS and CDR2 is FQNEAQ. The CDR3 extends over 12 amino acids. CDR3 region: CASSEGPDTQYF. Written as DNA, the CDR3 is TGTGCCAGCAGCGAAGGACCAGATACGCAGTATTTT.

The V and J genes are TRBV28 and TRBJ1-2; D is possibly TRBD1 (6 bases). In germline, CDR1 is MDHEN, CDR2 SYDVKM. The germline V and J ends were trimmed by 3 bases and 7 bases, with 12 bases remaining between them. The CDR3 contains 13 residues. The CDR3 region is CASSFGQTFGYTF. The CDR3 DNA reads TGTGCCAGCAGTTTTGGACAGACCTTTGGCTACACCTTC.

This clonotype was seen ten or more times. V gene TRBV4-2 combines with J gene TRBJ2-2, with TRBD2 matching 10 bases. This CDR3 has 16 residues. The germline V gene has CDR1 LGHNA and CDR2 YNFKEQ. Trimming cost V 1 base and J 6 bases; bases outside gene matches: 5. The CDR3 is CASSQGASGRAGELFF. As DNA, the CDR3 is TGTGCCAGCAGCCAAGGGGCTAGCGGGAGAGCCGGGGAGCTGTTTTTT.

This clonotype has a count of ten or more. The chain links TRBV5-1 to TRBJ2-1, with D hard to call. The CDR3 spans 14 residues. The V end was cut by 5 bases, the J end by 2 bases, with 11 bases between. CDR1 SGHRS and CDR2 YFSETQ come from the germline V gene. CDR3 protein: CASSHGPTYNEQFF. The CDR3 DNA sequence: TGCGCCAGCAGTCATGGGCCAACCTACAATGAGCAGTTCTTC.

On this clonotype: This may be a read error: a much more frequent sequence differs by one nucleotide. The chain uses TRBV7-8 and TRBJ2-7; 7 bases map to TRBD1. The trim removed 1 base at V and 3 bases at J, leaving 6 bases unmatched. The length of the CDR3 is 15 residues. Germline V gene data show CDR1 as SGHVS and CDR2 as FQNEAQ. The CDR3 loop is CASSLEQGPSYEQYF. CDR3 DNA: TGTGCCAGCAGCTTAGAACAGGGGCCCAGCTACGAGCAGTACTTC.

This clonotype has at least ten counts. This chain links TRBV20-1 with TRBJ2-1, with D hard to call. This CDR3 region has 16 residues. Per germline, CDR1 DFQATT and CDR2 SNEGSKA (reference sequence). CDR3 in amino acids: CRVRVDNEVSYNEQFF. The CDR3 nucleotides are TGCCGTGTGAGAGTGGATAATGAAGTATCCTACAATGAGCAGTTCTTC.

The chain couples TRBV28 to TRBJ1-5; D gene uncertain. Germline V gene sequence: CDR1 MDHEN, CDR2 SYDVKM. The CDR3 has 12 residues. The germline V and J ends were trimmed by 2 bases and 5 bases, with 4 bases remaining between them. The CDR3 DNA reads as TGTGCCAGCAGTTTAACTCATCAGCCCCAGCATTTT. It specifies CASSLTHQPQHF.

For this clonotype: This may be a read error: a much more frequent sequence differs by one nucleotide. CDR3 in amino acids: CAIGDTGGNQPQNF. The CDR3 bases are TGTGCCATCGGAGATACAGGGGGAAATCAGCCCCAGAATTTT. The chain has TRBV10-3 and TRBJ1-5; 8 bases match TRBD1. This CDR3 region has 14 residues. Germline CDR1 is ENHRY and CDR2 is SYGVKD.

This clonotype was seen ten or more times. CDR3 sequence: CASSINKETQYF. As DNA, the CDR3 is TGTGCCAGCAGCATAAACAAAGAGACCCAGTACTTC. The chain links TRBV7-2 to TRBJ2-5, with D unclear. Germline V lookup: CDR1 SGHTA, CDR2 FQGNSA. This CDR3 region has 12 residues. The germline V and J ends were trimmed by 5 bases and 3 bases, with 7 bases remaining between them. Full variable domain (remainder filled in from reference TRBV7-2 and TRBJ2-5): GAGVSQSPSNKVTEKGKDVELRCDPISGHTALYWYRQSLGQGLEFLIYFQGNSAPDKSGLPSDRFSAERTGGSVSTLTIQRTQQEDSAVYLCASSINKETQYFGPGTRLLVL.

This clonotype was seen ten or more times. This chain uses TRBV6-2 or TRBV6-3 with TRBJ2-5; tentative D call: TRBD2 (5 bases). Trimming removed 4 bases from V and 7 bases from J, with 16 bases in between. The CDR3 consists of 14 residues. From germline, CDR1 is MNHEY and CDR2 SVGEGT. The CDR3, as DNA: TGTGCCAGCAGTTTCGATCGGGGTGAAGTGACCCAGTACTTC. Its protein product is CASSFDRGEVTQYF.

This clonotype appeared many times. The chain is built from TRBV2 and TRBJ1-6; tentative D call: TRBD1 (5 bases). V dropped 7 bases and J dropped 8 bases, with 15 bases sitting between them. The CDR3 loop spans 14 amino acids. Per germline, CDR1 SNHLY and CDR2 FYNNEI. The CDR3 loop reads CASTQRQGDSPLHF. Here the CDR3 DNA reads TGTGCCAGCACCCAAAGGCAGGGCGATTCACCCCTCCACTTT.

At least ten counts were recorded for this clonotype. This chain links TRBV6-6 with TRBJ2-1; 7 positions agree with TRBD2. Germline lookup yields CDR1 MNHNY and CDR2 SVGAGI (reference sequence). The CDR3 length is 16 residues. V shed 5 bases and J 4 bases; nucleotides not matched to a gene: 11. CDR3 residues: CASSPPAGREYNEQFF. The CDR3 DNA reads TGTGCCAGCAGTCCCCCAGCGGGGCGGGAATACAATGAGCAGTTCTTC.

This clonotype was seen many times. This chain connects TRBV29-1 to TRBJ2-3, with D uncertain. The CDR3 is 13 amino acids. V was cut by 3 bases and J by 0 bases, with 7 bases left in between. Germline CDR1 SQVTM, CDR2 ANQGSEA. Written as DNA, the CDR3 is TGCAGCGTTGATACAGCTAGCACAGATACGCAGTATTTT. Translation: CSVDTASTDTQYF.

This clonotype was found many times. The chain has TRBV19 and TRBJ2-1; D possibly corresponds to TRBD1 (6 bases). CDR1 and CDR2 from the germline V gene are LNHDA and SQIVND (reference sequence). Trimming took off 2 bases at V and 4 bases at J, with 12 bases between the two ends. The CDR3 spans 15 residues. The chain's CDR3 is CASSIPRGNYNEQFF. For the CDR3, the DNA is TGTGCCAGTAGTATACCCAGGGGAAATTACAATGAGCAGTTCTTC. The variable domain in full, completed from reference TRBV19 and TRBJ2-1, reads DGGITQSPKYLFRKEGQNVTLSCEQNLNHDAMYWYRQDPGQGLRLIYYSQIVNDFQKGDIAEGYSVSREKKESFPLTVTSAQKNPTAFYLCASSIPRGNYNEQFFGPGTRLTVL.

This clonotype was recorded at least ten times. V and J are TRBV5-6 and TRBJ1-5, with unresolved D. Trimming pared 0 bases from V and 2 bases from J, leaving 12 bases between. The CDR3 covers 16 residues. In germline, CDR1 is SGHDT, CDR2 YYEEEE. The CDR3 DNA follows: TGTGCCAGCAGCTTGGCGGGGAGTGGGGGCAATCAGCCCCAGCATTTT. Protein sequence: CASSLAGSGGNQPQHF. Full variable domain (rest looked up from reference TRBV5-6 and TRBJ1-5): DAGVTQSPTHLIKTRGQQVTLRCSPKSGHDTVSWYQQALGQGPQFIFQYYEEEERQRGNFPDRFSGHQFPNYSSELNVNALLLGDSALYLCASSLAGSGGNQPQHFGDGTRLSIL.

This clonotype appeared a few times. J is TRBJ2-1 and V is TRBV5-1, with TRBD1 matching over 8 bases. With V trimmed by 4 bases and J by 7 bases, 4 bases remained unmatched. CDR1 is SGHRS and CDR2 is YFSETQ in the germline V gene. This CDR3 spans 13 amino acids. CDR3: CASSTDRVNEQFF. CDR3 in DNA: TGCGCCAGCAGCACGGACAGGGTAAATGAGCAGTTCTTC.

In its sample, this clonotype was seen a few times. The chain couples TRBV7-8 to TRBJ2-7, with a possible D match to TRBD1 (5 bases). The CDR3 length is 11 residues. Trimming pared 5 bases from V and 6 bases from J, leaving 8 bases between. Germline CDR1 is SGHVS and CDR2 is FQNEAQ. CDR3 nucleotide sequence: TGTGCCAGCAGCCTCGACAGCGAGCAGTACTTC. This sequence encodes CASSLDSEQYF.

As for this clonotype: A junction boundary mismatches the germline segment, possibly from a read error. J is TRBJ1-6 and V is TRBV4-3; D remains ambiguous. Germline V gene sequence: CDR1 LGHNA, CDR2 YSLEER. The CDR3 is 16 amino acids. CDR3 residues: CASSQDPPTYNSTLNF. CDR3 bases: TGCGCCAGCAGCCAAGACCCGCCCACCTATAATTCAACCCTCAACTTT.

In its sample, this clonotype was seen many times. The rearrangement uses TRBV7-9 and TRBJ1-4; 8 nucleotides match TRBD1. Germline CDR1 is SEHNR and CDR2 is FQNEAQ (reference sequence). There are 16 residues in the CDR3. The trim removed 5 bases at V and 3 bases at J, leaving 8 bases unmatched. The CDR3 coding sequence is TGTGCCAGCAGCCAGGGGGCGGGGCACGCTAATGAAAAACTGTTTTTT. Protein sequence: CASSQGAGHANEKLFF.

V usage is TRBV2 and J usage is TRBJ2-1; D gene unclear. This CDR3 is 13 amino acids long. V was shortened by 4 bases and J by 2 bases, with 6 bases between the two germline ends. CDR1 and CDR2 from the germline V gene are SNHLY and FYNNEI. This CDR3 is CASSVMPYNEQFF. The DNA for the CDR3 is TGTGCCAGCAGTGTAATGCCCTACAATGAGCAGTTCTTC.

This clonotype was counted many times. J is TRBJ1-2 and V is TRBV5-1; TRBD1 is a possible D gene (5 bases). Trimming pared 4 bases from V and 0 bases from J, leaving 16 bases between. The CDR3 runs to 16 residues. Germline V lookup: CDR1 SGHRS, CDR2 YFSETQ. The chain's CDR3 is CASSLLGTGSNYGYTF. The CDR3 coding sequence is TGCGCCAGCAGCCTACTCGGGACCGGGTCTAACTATGGCTACACCTTC.